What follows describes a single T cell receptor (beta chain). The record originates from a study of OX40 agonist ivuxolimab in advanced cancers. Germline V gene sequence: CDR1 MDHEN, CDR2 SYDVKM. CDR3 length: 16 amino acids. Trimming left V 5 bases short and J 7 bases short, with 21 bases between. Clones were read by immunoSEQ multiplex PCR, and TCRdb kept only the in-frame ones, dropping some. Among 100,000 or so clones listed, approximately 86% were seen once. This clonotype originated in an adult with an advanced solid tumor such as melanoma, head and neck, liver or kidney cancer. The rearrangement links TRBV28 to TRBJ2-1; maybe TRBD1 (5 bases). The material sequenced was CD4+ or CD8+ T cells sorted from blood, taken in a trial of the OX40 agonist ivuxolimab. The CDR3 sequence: CASSTDTSRLGNEQFF. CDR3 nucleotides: TGTGCCAGCAGTACGGACACTTCAAGGTTAGGGAATGAGCAGTTCTTC.